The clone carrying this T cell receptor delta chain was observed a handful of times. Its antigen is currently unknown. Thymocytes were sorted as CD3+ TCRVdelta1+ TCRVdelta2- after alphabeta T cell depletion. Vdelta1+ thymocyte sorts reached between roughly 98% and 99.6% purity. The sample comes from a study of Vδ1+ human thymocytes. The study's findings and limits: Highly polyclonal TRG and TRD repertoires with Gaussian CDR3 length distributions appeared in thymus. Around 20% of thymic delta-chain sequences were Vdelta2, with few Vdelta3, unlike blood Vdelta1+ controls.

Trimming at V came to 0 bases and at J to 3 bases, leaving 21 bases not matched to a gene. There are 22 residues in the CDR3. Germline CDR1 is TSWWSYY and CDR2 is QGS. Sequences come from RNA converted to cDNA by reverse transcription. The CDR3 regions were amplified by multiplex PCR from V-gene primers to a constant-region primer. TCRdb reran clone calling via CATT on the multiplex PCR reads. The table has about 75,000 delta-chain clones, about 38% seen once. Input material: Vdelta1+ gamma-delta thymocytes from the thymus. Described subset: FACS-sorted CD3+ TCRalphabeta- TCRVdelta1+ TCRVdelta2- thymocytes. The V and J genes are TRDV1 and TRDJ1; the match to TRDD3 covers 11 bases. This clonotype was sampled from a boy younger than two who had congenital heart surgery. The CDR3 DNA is TGTGCTCTTGGGGAACTAGTCTCGAACCTTCCTCCGTACTGGGGGATATCCGATAAACTCATCTTT. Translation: CALGELVSNLPPYWGISDKLIF.